This TCR beta chain originates from a study of T cell responses to AZD1222 COVID-19 vaccine. Study-level findings and limits: Sampling captured repertoires only after the peak T cell response. The breadth and depth of Spike-specific TCRs increased once two AZD1222 doses had been given. Most donors were white British and more were female, and clonal diversity was possibly underestimated.

Method: immunoSEQ multiplex PCR; TCRdb's copy keeps in-frame clones and lacks some. Found here are around 140,000 clones, about nine tenths of them singletons; the top ten hold approximately 3.9%. This CDR3 is built from 14 residues. Germline V gives CDR1 SGHRS, CDR2 YFSETQ. The germline V and J ends were trimmed by 3 bases and 2 bases, with 11 bases remaining between them. As concerns this clone: Its specificity is unknown.

The sequencing used peripheral blood, collected 28 days after the second AZD1222 dose. This sequence originates from an adult who received the AZD1222 COVID-19 vaccine. The V gene is TRBV5-1, the J gene TRBJ1-1; D is ambiguous. The CDR3 bases are TGCGCCAGCAGCTCGGGCCCAGGAAACACTGAAGCTTTCTTT. This codes for CASSSGPGNTEAFF.